This T cell receptor (beta chain) is from a study of blood T cell repertoires in COVID-19 (TCRdb year 2020). Background for the entire study: Samples from collaborators originated in the United States, Italy and Spain and spanned both the acute and convalescent phases of COVID-19. The samples were drawn from two sources: the first 160 participants of the ongoing ImmuneRACE study, and fewer than 1,500 subjects contributed by 6 global collaborators. The material from the prospective study consisted of cDNA or gDNA derived from T cells, B-cell-depleted T cells, or PBMCs. The dataset comprised deeply sampled blood TCRbeta repertoires from subjects exposed to, actively infected with, or recovered from COVID-19. The sample metadata nearly always contained a de-identified subject ID, COVID-19 status, age in years and sex. A freely available public database, intended as a resource for researchers studying the immune response to SARS-CoV-2, is where the repertoires were released. Where available, HLA class I and class II types were obtained from metadata supplied by the sample provider rather than from assay-based typing.

TCRbeta CDR3 regions were amplified from genomic DNA using the immunoSEQ Assay, a bias-controlled multiplex PCR. Per the original workflow: Nucleated cell counts per sample were estimated from amplification of reference gene primers within the assay. Sequence reads were collapsed and filtered to measure the absolute abundance of every unique TCRbeta CDR3 rearrangement. For each sample, productive Simpson clonality was calculated as the square root of Simpson's diversity index over productive rearrangements. TCRdb's version of the immuneACCESS table is confined to in-frame rearrangements and falls short of the full clone set. An unresolved V gene accounts for under half of the shortfall where checked; the remainder is of unknown origin. Clone size and V and J calls were adopted from that table, with D and trimming inferred from the DNA. The sample table shows 210,000 or so clones, and around 83% are seen once. The leading ten clones occupy roughly 2.8% of the sample.

Results the study describes overall, beyond this receptor: The amount of clinical and demographic metadata varied by source and participant and was provided uncurated.

V gives up 2 bases and J gives up 0 bases, and the segment between their germline ends measures 14 bases. The germline V gene sets CDR1 to KGHSH and CDR2 to LQKENI. The cysteine opens and the phenylalanine closes a CDR3 of 17 amino acids. Only the CDR3 DNA is retained, 51 bases long and in frame from the first base. Regarding this clone: Its antigen is still unknown. No per-base quality is available; no much larger clone lies one base away.

The collaborating institutions used their own protocols to collect whole blood in K2EDTA tubes. Collaborator samples were shipped for TCRbeta analysis as frozen whole blood, isolated PBMCs, or DNA extracted from either sample type. Material for sequencing was peripheral blood. The chain joins TRBV18 to TRBJ1-3; TRBD1 is perhaps the D gene, given 5 matching bases. This sequence was found in a man over 45 with active or convalescent COVID-19. The CDR3 protein: CASSPRGRAFSGNTIYF. The DNA sequence is as follows: TGTGCCAGCTCACCAAGGGGCCGCGCCTTCTCTGGAAACACCATATATTTT.